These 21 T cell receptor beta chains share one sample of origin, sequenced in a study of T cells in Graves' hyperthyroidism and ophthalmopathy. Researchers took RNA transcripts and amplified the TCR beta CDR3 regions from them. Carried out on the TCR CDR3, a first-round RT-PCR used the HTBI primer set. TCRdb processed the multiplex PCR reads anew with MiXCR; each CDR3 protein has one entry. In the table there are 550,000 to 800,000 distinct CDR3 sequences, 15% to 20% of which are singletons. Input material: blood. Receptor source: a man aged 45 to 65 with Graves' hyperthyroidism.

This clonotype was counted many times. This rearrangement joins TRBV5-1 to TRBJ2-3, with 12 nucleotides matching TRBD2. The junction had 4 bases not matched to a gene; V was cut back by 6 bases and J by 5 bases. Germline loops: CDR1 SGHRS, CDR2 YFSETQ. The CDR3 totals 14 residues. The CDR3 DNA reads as TGCGCCAGCAACGGACTAGCGGGGAAAGATACGCAGTATTTT. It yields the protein CASNGLAGKDTQYF.

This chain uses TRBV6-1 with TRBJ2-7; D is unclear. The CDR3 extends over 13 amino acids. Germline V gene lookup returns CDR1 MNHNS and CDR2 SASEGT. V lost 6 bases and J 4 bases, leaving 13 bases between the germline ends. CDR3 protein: CASRPGAEYEQYF. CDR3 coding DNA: TGTGCCAGCAGGCCCGGCGCCGAGTACGAGCAGTACTTC.

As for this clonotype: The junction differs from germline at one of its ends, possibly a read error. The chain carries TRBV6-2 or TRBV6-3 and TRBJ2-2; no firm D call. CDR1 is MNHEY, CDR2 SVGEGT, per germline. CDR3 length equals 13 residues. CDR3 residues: CASRPVNPGELFF. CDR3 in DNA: TGTGCCAGCAGGCCTGTGAACCCCGGGGAGCTGTTTTTT.

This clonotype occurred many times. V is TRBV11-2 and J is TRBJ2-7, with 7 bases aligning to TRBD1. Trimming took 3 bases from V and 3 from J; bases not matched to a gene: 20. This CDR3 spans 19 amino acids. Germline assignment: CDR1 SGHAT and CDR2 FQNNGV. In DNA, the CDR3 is TGTGCCAGCAGCTTCAGTTCGGGCGTGGGACAGCCATTTTGCTACGAGCAGTACTTC. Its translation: CASSFSSGVGQPFCYEQYF.

CDR3 DNA: TGTGCCAGTAGTACTTTCGAGACAGGGAGAATTGAAGCTTTCTTT. It is translated as CASSTFETGRIEAFF. The chain couples TRBV19 to TRBJ1-1, with 7 bases that match TRBD1. V was pared by 4 bases and J by 7 bases, with 12 bases of the junction left unmatched. CDR3 length: 15 residues. CDR1 and CDR2 from the germline V gene are LNHDA and SQIVND (reference sequence).

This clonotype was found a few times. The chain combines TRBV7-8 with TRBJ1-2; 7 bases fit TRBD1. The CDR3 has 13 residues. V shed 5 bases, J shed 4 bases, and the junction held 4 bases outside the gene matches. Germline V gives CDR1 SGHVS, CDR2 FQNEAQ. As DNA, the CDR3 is TGTGCCAGCAGCGAAAGGGACAGCTATGGCTACACCTTC. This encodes CASSERDSYGYTF.

The CDR3 is CASSQDWGGSNTGELFF. CDR3 nucleotide sequence: TGTGCCAGCAGCCAAGATTGGGGGGGTTCGAACACCGGGGAGCTGTTTTTT. The chain couples TRBV4-2 to TRBJ2-2, with TRBD2 identical over 7 bases. The germline CDR1 and CDR2 sequences are LGHNA and YNFKEQ. With 0 bases clipped from V and 0 bases from J, the junction kept 4 bases outside the gene matches. The CDR3 is 17 residues long.

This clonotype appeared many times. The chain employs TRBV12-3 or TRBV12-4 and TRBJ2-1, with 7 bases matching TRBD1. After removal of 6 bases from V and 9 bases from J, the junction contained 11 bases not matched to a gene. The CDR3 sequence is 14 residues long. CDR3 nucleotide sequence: TGTGCCAGCAGCGCGCCGACAGGGCATGTTGAGCAGTTCTTC. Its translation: CASSAPTGHVEQFF.

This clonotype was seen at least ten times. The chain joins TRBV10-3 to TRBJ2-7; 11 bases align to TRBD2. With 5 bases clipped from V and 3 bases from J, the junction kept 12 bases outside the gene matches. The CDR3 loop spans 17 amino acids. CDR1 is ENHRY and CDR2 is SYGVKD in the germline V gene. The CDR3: CAISTVTSGSPGYEQYF. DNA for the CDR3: TGTGCCATCAGTACGGTCACTAGCGGGAGTCCTGGCTACGAGCAGTACTTC.

The CDR3 nucleotides are TGTGCCCGCCGTGATAGCGGGAGTTGGATAAATACGCAGTATTTT. Its translation: CARRDSGSWINTQYF. The chain employs TRBV19 and TRBJ2-3; 9 nucleotides match TRBD2. Trimming removed 11 bases from V and 7 bases from J; junction bases left unmatched: 16. The germline CDR1 and CDR2 sequences are LNHDA and SQIVND (reference sequence). CDR3 length: 15 amino acids.

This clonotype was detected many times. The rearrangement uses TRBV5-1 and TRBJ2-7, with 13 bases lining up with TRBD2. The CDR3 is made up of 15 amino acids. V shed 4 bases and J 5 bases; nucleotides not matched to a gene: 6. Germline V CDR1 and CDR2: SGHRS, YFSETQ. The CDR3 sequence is CASSPWTSGSNEQYF. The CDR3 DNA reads TGCGCCAGCAGCCCCTGGACTAGCGGGAGTAACGAGCAGTACTTC.

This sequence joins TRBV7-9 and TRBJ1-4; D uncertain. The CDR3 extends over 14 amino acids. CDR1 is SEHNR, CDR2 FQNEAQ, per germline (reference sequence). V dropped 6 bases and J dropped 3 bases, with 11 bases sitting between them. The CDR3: CASRPPGSNEKLFF. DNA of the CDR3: TGTGCCAGCAGGCCCCCGGGGTCTAATGAAAAACTGTTTTTT.

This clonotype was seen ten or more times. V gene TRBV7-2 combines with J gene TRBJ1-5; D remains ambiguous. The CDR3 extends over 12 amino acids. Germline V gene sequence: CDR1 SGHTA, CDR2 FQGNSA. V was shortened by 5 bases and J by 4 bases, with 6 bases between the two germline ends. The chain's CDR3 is CASSDFNQPQHF. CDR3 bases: TGTGCCAGCAGCGATTTTAATCAGCCCCAGCATTTT.

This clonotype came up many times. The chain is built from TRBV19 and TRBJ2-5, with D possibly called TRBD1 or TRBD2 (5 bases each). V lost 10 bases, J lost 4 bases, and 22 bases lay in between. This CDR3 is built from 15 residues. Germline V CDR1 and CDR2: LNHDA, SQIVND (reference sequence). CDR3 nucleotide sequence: TGTGCCACCCGAGATGGGGGATCGAGGGGAGAGACCCAGTACTTC. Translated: CATRDGGSRGETQYF.

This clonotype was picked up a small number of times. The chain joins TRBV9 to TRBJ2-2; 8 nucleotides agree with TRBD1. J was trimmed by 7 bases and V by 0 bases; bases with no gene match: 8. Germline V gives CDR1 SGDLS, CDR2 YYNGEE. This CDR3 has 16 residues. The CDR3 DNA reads TGTGCCAGCAGCGTAGGCCCAGGGGGCTCTGGCGGGGAGCTGTTTTTT. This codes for CASSVGPGGSGGELFF.

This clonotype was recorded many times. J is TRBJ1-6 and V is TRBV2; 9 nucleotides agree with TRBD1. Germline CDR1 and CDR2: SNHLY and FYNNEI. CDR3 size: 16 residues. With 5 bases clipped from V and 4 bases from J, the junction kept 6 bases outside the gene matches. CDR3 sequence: CASSRDRDLYNSPLHF. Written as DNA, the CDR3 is TGTGCCAGCAGTAGGGACAGGGACCTTTATAATTCACCCCTCCACTTT.

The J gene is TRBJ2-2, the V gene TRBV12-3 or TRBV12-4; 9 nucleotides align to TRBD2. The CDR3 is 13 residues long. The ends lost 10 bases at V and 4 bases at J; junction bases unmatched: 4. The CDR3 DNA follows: TGTGCCATTAGCGGGAGTAGCACCGGGGAGCTGTTTTTT. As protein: CAISGSSTGELFF.

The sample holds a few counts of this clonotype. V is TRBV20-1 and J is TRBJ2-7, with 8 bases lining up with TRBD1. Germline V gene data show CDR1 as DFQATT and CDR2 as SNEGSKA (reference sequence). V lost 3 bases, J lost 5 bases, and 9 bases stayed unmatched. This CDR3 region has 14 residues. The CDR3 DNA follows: TGCAGTGCTAGGGCCCCCGGACAGGGTAACGAGCAGTACTTC. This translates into CSARAPGQGNEQYF.

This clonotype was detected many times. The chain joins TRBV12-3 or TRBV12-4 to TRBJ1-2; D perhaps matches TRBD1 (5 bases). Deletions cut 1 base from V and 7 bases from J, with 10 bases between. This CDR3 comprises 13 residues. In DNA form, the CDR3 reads TGTGCCAGCAGTTTAGGGGGACCTGGTGGCTACACCTTC. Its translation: CASSLGGPGGYTF.

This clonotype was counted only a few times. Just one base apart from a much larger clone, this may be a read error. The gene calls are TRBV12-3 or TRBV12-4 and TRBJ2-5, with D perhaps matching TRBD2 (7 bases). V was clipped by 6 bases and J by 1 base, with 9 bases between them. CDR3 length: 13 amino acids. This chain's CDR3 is CASRGGAQETQYF. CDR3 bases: TGTGCCAGCAGGGGGGGGGCCCAAGAGACCCAGTACTTC.

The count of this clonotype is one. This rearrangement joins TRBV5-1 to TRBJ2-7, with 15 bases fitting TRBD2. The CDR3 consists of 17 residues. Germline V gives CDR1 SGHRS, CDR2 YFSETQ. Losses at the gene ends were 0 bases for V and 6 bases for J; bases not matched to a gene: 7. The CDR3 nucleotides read TGCGCCAGCAGCTTGGGCGTGGGACTAGCGGGAGGTGTCGAGCAGTACTTC. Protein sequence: CASSLGVGLAGGVEQYF.